Below, 23 T cell receptor beta chains from the same sample are listed, as sequenced in a study of shared clonotypes between healthy human individuals (dated by TCRdb to the early 2020s). CD8 naive samples were obtained by positive selection for CCR7 among CD45RO-negative cells, yielding a CD45RA+CCR7+ population from which TemRA cells were excluded. Library prep was done by the immunoSEQ multiplex PCR assay. Here the immuneACCESS table is served through TCRdb, limited to in-frame sequences with V and J called. Missing clones are a known gap in these copies; in checked studies unresolved V genes cover under half, and the rest lacks a known reason. This sample holds about 2 million clones; about 95% were observed only once. The ten biggest clones cover around 1% of the sample. The sequenced sample was naive CD8+ T cells sorted from blood. In the paper's terms, the cell subset or site label means: CD45RA+CCR7+. These receptors originate from a man aged 18-30 years in good health.

The chain joins TRBV5-6 to TRBJ2-3, with 11 positions matching TRBD2. The germline V gene has CDR1 SGHDT and CDR2 YYEEEE. The J segment lost 2 bases and the V segment lost 4 bases, leaving 3 bases of the junction unmatched. The CDR3 extends over 15 amino acids. CDR3 coding DNA: TGTGCCAGCAGCGGGGGACTAGCGGCCACAGATACGCAGTATTTT. It translates to CASSGGLAATDTQYF.

The V and J genes are TRBV30 and TRBJ2-7; no definite D call. Germline lookup yields CDR1 GTSNPN and CDR2 SVGIG (reference sequence). This CDR3 contains 15 residues. Trimming shortened V by 2 bases and J by 1 base, and 15 bases separated the two germline ends. The DNA for the CDR3 is TGTGCCTGGAGTATTGGACGCCTGGCTTCCTACGAGCAGTACTTC. Its translation: CAWSIGRLASYEQYF.

The CDR3 region has the DNA TGTGCCCTAGGCCGAGTCCCTAATGAAAAACTGTTTTTT. This encodes CALGRVPNEKLFF. The chain uses TRBV6-1 and TRBJ1-4; D gene unclear. The CDR3 extends over 13 amino acids. Per the germline V gene, CDR1 is MNHNS and CDR2 is SASEGT. Between the trimmed V and J ends, which lost 11 bases and 3 bases, there was a span of 13 bases.

The chain is built from TRBV29-1 and TRBJ2-1; 8 nucleotides line up with TRBD2. The CDR3 runs 13 residues. In germline, CDR1 is SQVTM, CDR2 ANQGSEA. After removal of 4 bases from V and 6 bases from J, the junction contained 5 bases not matched to a gene. The CDR3 here is CSVVGTSSNEQFF. Here the CDR3 DNA reads TGCAGCGTTGTAGGGACTAGTAGCAATGAGCAGTTCTTC.

V gene TRBV2 combines with J gene TRBJ2-1; possible D gene TRBD2, 6 bases. The CDR3 runs to 17 residues. Trimming pared 1 base from V and 1 base from J, leaving 14 bases between. Germline V lookup: CDR1 SNHLY, CDR2 FYNNEI. The CDR3 is CASSEEVGGISYNEQFF. The CDR3 DNA follows: TGTGCCAGCAGTGAAGAGGTAGGAGGGATTTCCTACAATGAGCAGTTCTTC.

V gene TRBV4-1 combines with J gene TRBJ2-2; 8 bases are a match to TRBD1. V dropped 3 bases and J dropped 5; count of bases not matched to a gene: 5. This CDR3 comprises 15 residues. CDR1 is MGHRA, CDR2 YSYEKL, per germline. The CDR3 protein is CASSHQTGETGELFF. The CDR3 DNA sequence: TGCGCCAGCAGCCACCAGACAGGGGAGACCGGGGAGCTGTTTTTT.

This chain joins TRBV27 and TRBJ2-1; 8 bases fit TRBD2. The CDR3 is 14 amino acids. V lost 5 bases, J lost 3 bases, and 3 bases stayed unmatched. Germline V gene data show CDR1 as MNHEY and CDR2 as SMNVEV (reference sequence). This chain's CDR3 is CASSHGGDYNEQFF. CDR3 nucleotide sequence: TGTGCCAGCAGTCACGGGGGGGACTACAATGAGCAGTTCTTC.

Comments on this clone: Other DNA sequences of this sample code for an identical CDR3. The chain couples TRBV7-8 to TRBJ2-1; TRBD1 aligns across 11 bases. CDR3 size: 14 residues. The V gene's germline CDR1 is SGHVS and CDR2 FQNEAQ. Trimming cost V 3 bases and J 6 bases; bases outside gene matches: 1. This chain's CDR3 is CASSLGTGGNEQFF. The CDR3 DNA sequence: TGTGCCAGCAGCTTGGGGACAGGGGGCAATGAGCAGTTCTTC.

The rearrangement links TRBV2 to TRBJ2-7; TRBD1 agrees at 9 bases. V lost 3 bases and J lost 2; bases outside the gene matches: 14. The CDR3 is made up of 18 amino acids. Germline V gene lookup returns CDR1 SNHLY and CDR2 FYNNEI. This chain's CDR3 is CASSEVGSGQGIPYEQYF. CDR3 sequence (DNA): TGTGCCAGCAGTGAGGTTGGGTCAGGACAGGGGATCCCCTACGAGCAGTACTTC.

This clone was seen only once. V usage is TRBV19 and J usage is TRBJ2-2, with D uncertain. V lost 6 bases and J 3 bases, leaving 11 bases between the germline ends. CDR3 size: 14 residues. Germline CDR1 LNHDA, CDR2 SQIVND (reference sequence). As DNA, the CDR3 is TGTGCCAGTAGGGATATAACGTACACCGGGGAGCTGTTTTTT. Its translation: CASRDITYTGELFF.

The chain links TRBV11-2 to TRBJ1-1; no reliable D call. Germline V gene data show CDR1 as SGHAT and CDR2 as FQNNGV. The CDR3 is 12 amino acids. V dropped 5 bases and J dropped 3 bases, with 7 bases sitting between them. CDR3 DNA sequence: TGTGCCAGCAGCCCCTCATACACTGAAGCTTTCTTT. Residues: CASSPSYTEAFF.

V usage is TRBV27 and J usage is TRBJ2-3; D is possibly TRBD2 (7 bases). The length of the CDR3 is 14 residues. Germline-derived CDR1 and CDR2 are MNHEY and SMNVEV (reference sequence). Between the trimmed V and J ends, which lost 5 bases and 7 bases, there was a span of 16 bases. The chain's CDR3 is CASSTLGGGYTQYF. CDR3 bases: TGTGCCAGCAGTACCCTGGGGGGGGGCTATACGCAGTATTTT.

The rearrangement joins TRBV6-5 to TRBJ2-5; D ambiguous. The germline V and J ends were trimmed by 2 bases and 1 base, with 5 bases remaining between them. CDR1 and CDR2 (germline): MNHEY, SVGAGI. The CDR3 has 13 amino acids. This CDR3 is CASSYLLQETQYF. The CDR3, as DNA: TGTGCCAGCAGTTACCTACTCCAAGAGACCCAGTACTTC.

V gene TRBV30 combines with J gene TRBJ2-1; 10 bases agree with TRBD1. CDR1 and CDR2 (germline): GTSNPN, SVGIG (reference sequence). Trimming took 5 bases from V and 9 from J; bases not matched to a gene: 10. The CDR3 has 14 amino acids. The CDR3 DNA is TGTGCCTGGGTAACCGGGACAGGGGTGACTGAGCAGTTCTTC. Residues: CAWVTGTGVTEQFF.

J is TRBJ2-7 and V is TRBV5-1; D tentatively fits TRBD1 or TRBD2 (5 bases each). This CDR3 spans 15 amino acids. CDR1 and CDR2 (germline): SGHRS, YFSETQ. The V gene lost 0 bases and the J gene lost 2 bases, with 12 bases spanning the gap. The CDR3 coding sequence is TGCGCCAGCAGCTTGGTTGCAGGGACGGCCTACGAGCAGTACTTC. Translating it yields CASSLVAGTAYEQYF.

The chain joins TRBV5-6 to TRBJ1-6; possible D gene TRBD1, 5 bases. The ends were cut back, 4 bases at V and 7 bases at J, with 12 bases in the middle. The CDR3 is 14 amino acids. CDR1 is SGHDT, CDR2 YYEEEE, per germline. In DNA form, the CDR3 reads TGTGCCAGCAGCCAGGGCTGGGGGAATTCACCCCTCCACTTT. This gives the protein CASSQGWGNSPLHF.

The CDR3, as DNA: TGTGCCAGCAGCCTGGAGGGACAGACGTATTTATACAATGAGCAGTTCTTC. Its translation is CASSLEGQTYLYNEQFF. This chain links TRBV5-6 with TRBJ2-1, with TRBD1 as a possible D gene (7 bases). Per germline, CDR1 SGHDT and CDR2 YYEEEE. Trimming stripped 4 bases from V and 4 bases from J, with 21 bases between. There are 17 residues in the CDR3. Based on the CDR3 plus reference TRBV5-6 and TRBJ2-1, the full variable domain is DAGVTQSPTHLIKTRGQQVTLRCSPKSGHDTVSWYQQALGQGPQFIFQYYEEEERQRGNFPDRFSGHQFPNYSSELNVNALLLGDSALYLCASSLEGQTYLYNEQFFGPGTRLTVL.

Note on this clone: Mismatch with germline at one junction end may stem from a read error. The V gene is TRBV5-6, the J gene TRBJ2-1; D not certain. CDR3 length: 12 amino acids. The V gene's germline CDR1 is SGHDT and CDR2 YYEEEE. DNA of the CDR3: TGTGCCAGCAGCTTGGGACACAAAGAGCAGTTCTTC. This sequence encodes CASSLGHKEQFF. The full variable domain, its missing parts supplied by reference TRBV5-6 and TRBJ2-1, is DAGVTQSPTHLIKTRGQQVTLRCSPKSGHDTVSWYQQALGQGPQFIFQYYEEEERQRGNFPDRFSGHQFPNYSSELNVNALLLGDSALYLCASSLGHKEQFFGPGTRLTVL.

This clone was detected a few times. This chain links TRBV30 with TRBJ1-1, with D possibly matching TRBD1 (6 bases). This CDR3 spans 14 amino acids. CDR1 is GTSNPN, CDR2 SVGIG, per germline (reference sequence). V was cut by 3 bases and J by 1 base, with 12 bases left in between. The CDR3 nucleotides read TGTGCCTGGAGGGGGGACATATGGAACACTGAAGCTTTCTTT. The encoded protein is CAWRGDIWNTEAFF.

Concerning this clone: Other DNA sequences in the sample encode the same CDR3. The rearrangement uses TRBV6-5 and TRBJ2-7; 8 bases align to TRBD1. Germline CDR1 is MNHEY and CDR2 is SVGAGI. After removal of 0 bases from V and 2 bases from J, the junction contained 6 bases not matched to a gene. The CDR3 is 16 amino acids. The CDR3 region has the DNA TGTGCCAGCAGTTACTCGGGGGGACAGGTAGCCTACGAGCAGTACTTC. It codes for CASSYSGGQVAYEQYF.

This CDR3 is CASSLGVAGVGSNAIQYF. The DNA of the CDR3 is TGTGCCAGCAGCCTTGGGGTAGCGGGTGTAGGATCGAATGCCATTCAGTACTTC. The chain combines TRBV13 with TRBJ2-4, with TRBD2 identical over 7 bases. Trimming took 5 bases from V and 9 from J; bases not matched to a gene: 22. The CDR3 has 18 amino acids. Germline-derived CDR1 and CDR2 are PRHDT and FYEKMQ (reference sequence).

V is TRBV29-1 and J is TRBJ2-7; D remains unclear. The V end lost 1 base, the J end lost 7 bases, and 11 bases lay between the germline ends. The CDR3 runs to 12 residues. Germline V CDR1 and CDR2: SQVTM, ANQGSEA. The CDR3 sequence: CSVEVAISEQYF. Written as DNA, the CDR3 is TGCAGCGTTGAAGTGGCAATATCGGAGCAGTACTTC.

For this clone: Mismatch with germline at one junction end may stem from a read error. The rearrangement joins TRBV7-7 to TRBJ2-7; D uncertain. This CDR3 spans 13 amino acids. Germline V CDR1 and CDR2: SSHAT, FNYEAQ (reference sequence). The chain's CDR3 is CASSFSPSYEQYF. DNA for the CDR3: TGTGCTAGCAGCTTTAGCCCGTCCTACGAGCAGTACTTC.